Presented here are 30 T cell receptor beta chains from one specimen sequenced in a study of cytomegalovirus exposure and HLA in healthy donors. PCR was performed using 60 Vbeta and 13 Jbeta primers. The repertoire was sequenced with immunoSEQ multiplex PCR; TCRdb's copy has only in-frame clones and lacks some. The sample yields 120,000 or so clones, 65% to 85% seen once. The sample taken for sequencing was PBMCs. The receptors originated from a woman aged 40 to 55 in good health and CMV-seropositive.

This clone has just a few counts. The V and J genes are TRBV28 and TRBJ2-1, with 7 bases identical to TRBD2. Germline CDR1 MDHEN, CDR2 SYDVKM. CDR3 length: 17 amino acids. V shed 2 bases and J 2 bases; nucleotides not matched to a gene: 9. The CDR3 DNA reads as TGTGCCAGCAGTTTAATAGGCGGGGAGGGCGCCTACAATGAGCAGTTCTTC. Protein: CASSLIGGEGAYNEQFF.

This clone was detected only once. This chain uses TRBV5-8 with TRBJ1-2; 9 nucleotides align to TRBD1. V was clipped by 7 bases and J by 6 bases; unmatched bases: 10. Germline V gene sequence: CDR1 SGHTS, CDR2 YDEGEE. The CDR3 is 14 residues long. Written as DNA, the CDR3 is TGTGCCAGCGATAGGGACAGGGCGACCCATGGCTACACCTTC. It translates to CASDRDRATHGYTF.

The V and J genes are TRBV12-5 and TRBJ1-1, with 9 bases fitting TRBD1. This CDR3 spans 16 amino acids. J gave up 3 bases and V 3 bases, and 8 bases lay outside the gene matches. Germline V CDR1 and CDR2: LGHNT, FRNRAP. The CDR3 DNA reads as TGTGCTAGTGGTTTTGATTCCCGGGACAGGGACACTGAAGCTTTCTTT. Amino acid sequence: CASGFDSRDRDTEAFF.

This clone was observed once. This rearrangement joins TRBV5-1 to TRBJ2-7; D is ambiguous. Germline values: CDR1 SGHRS, CDR2 YFSETQ. Trimming removed 0 bases from V and 5 bases from J, with 6 bases in between. This CDR3 comprises 12 residues. The CDR3 protein is CASSLEENEQYF. Written as DNA, the CDR3 is TGCGCCAGCAGCTTGGAAGAGAACGAGCAGTACTTC.

This clone was found a few times. In DNA form, the CDR3 reads TGTGCCAGCAGCTCACCGGGCCCAGGGGAAGACATTCAGTACTTC. Translation: CASSSPGPGEDIQYF. J is TRBJ2-4 and V is TRBV7-8, with D perhaps matching TRBD1 (6 bases). The V and J ends lost 4 bases and 8 bases respectively, with 18 bases between them. Germline CDR1 and CDR2: SGHVS and FQNEAQ. This CDR3 has 15 amino acids.

This clone has only a few counts. The rearrangement links TRBV5-5 to TRBJ1-3; 9 bases agree with TRBD1. V was pared by 4 bases and J by 2 bases, with 7 bases of the junction left unmatched. The V gene's germline CDR1 is SGHKS and CDR2 YYEKEE (reference sequence). The CDR3 loop spans 16 amino acids. The CDR3 nucleotides read TGTGCCAGCAGCCCGACGGGACAGGGCACTGGAAACACCATATATTTT. This encodes CASSPTGQGTGNTIYF.

V and J are TRBV5-1 and TRBJ2-1; 7 positions match TRBD2. Germline CDR1 reads SGHRS; CDR2 reads YFSETQ. The CDR3 spans 17 residues. V gave up 4 bases and J gave up 0 bases; unmatched junction bases: 10. CDR3 coding DNA: TGCGCCAGCAGCCCCGCTAGCGGAGGATTCTCCTACAATGAGCAGTTCTTC. This gives the protein CASSPASGGFSYNEQFF. Using reference TRBV5-1 and TRBJ2-1 for the parts outside the CDR3, the full variable domain is KAGVTQTPRYLIKTRGQQVTLSCSPISGHRSVSWYQQTPGQGLQFLFEYFSETQRNKGNFPGRFSGRQFSNSRSEMNVSTLELGDSALYLCASSPASGGFSYNEQFFGPGTRLTVL.

The chain couples TRBV6-5 to TRBJ2-2; 7 nucleotides line up with TRBD1. Per the germline V gene, CDR1 is MNHEY and CDR2 is SVGAGI. With 6 bases clipped from V and 5 bases from J, the junction kept 6 bases outside the gene matches. This CDR3 contains 14 residues. CDR3 in DNA: TGTGCCAGCAGCCCGGGACAGCGAACCGGGGAGCTGTTTTTT. Its translation is CASSPGQRTGELFF.

The gene calls are TRBV30 and TRBJ2-7; possible D gene TRBD1, 6 bases. The CDR3 is 14 residues long. Germline values: CDR1 GTSNPN, CDR2 SVGIG (reference sequence). The V end lost 0 bases, the J end lost 6 bases, and 15 bases lay between the germline ends. The CDR3, as DNA: TGTGCCTGGAGTGTAGGGTGGGGGCCCGTCGAGCAGTACTTC. Its translation: CAWSVGWGPVEQYF.

This clone was recorded a few times. The V gene is TRBV7-8, the J gene TRBJ1-5; D is undetermined. The CDR3 loop spans 15 amino acids. The germline V gene encodes CDR1 SGHVS and CDR2 FQNEAQ. V was clipped by 1 base and J by 7 bases, with 14 bases between them. The CDR3 sequence: CASSLEPLTNQPQHF. The DNA of the CDR3 is TGTGCCAGCAGCTTAGAGCCCTTAACCAACCAGCCCCAGCATTTT.

V usage is TRBV4-1 and J usage is TRBJ2-2, with 10 bases matching TRBD2. Germline CDR1 reads MGHRA; CDR2 reads YSYEKL. The CDR3 sequence is 16 residues long. Trimming at V came to 4 bases and at J to 0 bases, leaving 2 bases not matched to a gene. This CDR3 reads CASSLGLAANTGELFF. CDR3 sequence (DNA): TGCGCCAGCAGCCTCGGACTAGCGGCGAACACCGGGGAGCTGTTTTTT.

The genes are TRBV5-1 and TRBJ2-3, with 12 bases identical to TRBD2. V lost 0 bases to trimming and J lost 4 bases; unmatched junction nucleotides: 3. The CDR3 sequence is 16 residues long. Germline V gene data show CDR1 as SGHRS and CDR2 as YFSETQ. The CDR3 nucleotides are TGCGCCAGCAGCTTGGAGCTAGCGGGGGGGGCAGATACGCAGTATTTT. This encodes CASSLELAGGADTQYF.

The CDR3 DNA sequence: TGTGCCAGCAGCCCTAGTAGCGGGACATACTACAATGAGCAGTTCTTC. Translation: CASSPSSGTYYNEQFF. This sequence joins TRBV7-9 and TRBJ2-1, with 8 bases fitting TRBD2. Looked up from germline, CDR1 is SEHNR and CDR2 is FQNEAQ (reference sequence). Trimming at V came to 5 bases and at J to 3 bases, leaving 9 bases not matched to a gene. This CDR3 spans 16 amino acids.

J is TRBJ2-5 and V is TRBV30; TRBD1 matches 8 bases. Germline assignment: CDR1 GTSNPN and CDR2 SVGIG (reference sequence). With V trimmed by 4 bases and J by 5 bases, 12 bases remained unmatched. The CDR3 is 15 amino acids. CDR3 DNA sequence: TGTGCCTGGACCCCGGACAGGGTTGATGCCGAGACCCAGTACTTC. Its protein is CAWTPDRVDAETQYF.

The rearrangement uses TRBV30 and TRBJ2-5; possibly TRBD1 for D (6 bases). V lost 3 bases to trimming and J lost 14 bases, with 19 bases between them. The CDR3 extends over 12 amino acids. Germline V gives CDR1 GTSNPN, CDR2 SVGIG (reference sequence). CDR3 amino acids: CAWRDTSGHPYF. DNA for the CDR3: TGTGCCTGGAGGGATACCTCGGGACATCCTTACTTC.

The chain combines TRBV15 with TRBJ1-4, with 7 nucleotides matching TRBD1. This CDR3 is 13 amino acids long. V trimming: 1 base; J trimming: 11 bases; junction bases outside the gene matches: 4. CDR1 is LNHNV and CDR2 is YYDKDF in the germline V gene (reference sequence). The CDR3 region has the DNA TGTGCCACCAGCAGAGTCCTCAGGGGGAAACTGTTTTTT. Translation: CATSRVLRGKLFF.

V gene TRBV2 combines with J gene TRBJ2-3, with 7 bases lining up with TRBD2. V dropped 4 bases and J dropped 3; count of bases not matched to a gene: 4. The germline gives CDR1 SNHLY, CDR2 FYNNEI. This CDR3 is 14 amino acids long. In DNA, the CDR3 is TGTGCCAGCAGTGTAATAGCGGGTACAGATACGCAGTATTTT. Its protein is CASSVIAGTDTQYF.

The gene calls are TRBV7-9 and TRBJ1-2, with D possibly TRBD1 on 5 matching bases. Germline V CDR1 and CDR2: SEHNR, FQNEAQ (reference sequence). The CDR3 is 12 residues long. The V gene lost 7 bases and the J gene lost 8 bases, with 14 bases spanning the gap. The CDR3 here is CASISGTVGYTF. In DNA, the CDR3 is TGTGCCAGCATCTCCGGGACTGTGGGCTACACCTTC.

The V gene is TRBV7-2, the J gene TRBJ1-5; 9 bases agree with TRBD1. Germline trimming cut 5 bases from V and 3 bases from J; bases unmatched to any gene: 8. The CDR3 spans 16 residues. Germline V gives CDR1 SGHTA, CDR2 FQGNSA. CDR3 sequence (DNA): TGTGCCAGCAGCCCCCGCGGGACAGGGAACAATCAGCCCCAGCATTTT. Protein product: CASSPRGTGNNQPQHF.

The rearrangement links TRBV19 to TRBJ1-1; D gene uncertain. This CDR3 is built from 11 residues. CDR1 and CDR2 from the germline V gene are LNHDA and SQIVND (reference sequence). The germline V and J ends were trimmed by 2 bases and 6 bases, with 4 bases remaining between them. CDR3 nucleotides: TGTGCCAGTAGTATAACGGCTGAAGCTTTCTTT. Its translation: CASSITAEAFF.

This rearrangement joins TRBV6-5 to TRBJ1-5; TRBD1 aligns across 7 bases. The germline V gene has CDR1 MNHEY and CDR2 SVGAGI. This CDR3 is 16 amino acids long. The ends lost 0 bases at V and 5 bases at J; junction bases unmatched: 7. This CDR3 reads CASSYSSEGADQPQHF. The CDR3, as DNA: TGTGCCAGCAGTTACTCGTCCGAGGGGGCAGATCAGCCCCAGCATTTT.

This chain links TRBV9 with TRBJ2-1; 11 bases match TRBD2. CDR1 SGDLS and CDR2 YYNGEE come from the germline V gene. With V trimmed by 3 bases and J by 4 bases, 6 bases remained unmatched. CDR3 size: 16 residues. For the CDR3, the DNA is TGTGCCAGCAGCGAGAGGGGACTAGCGGAATACAATGAGCAGTTCTTC. Translated: CASSERGLAEYNEQFF.

The V gene is TRBV7-9, the J gene TRBJ2-1; TRBD2 agrees at 13 bases. There are 16 residues in the CDR3. Germline V gene lookup returns CDR1 SEHNR and CDR2 FQNEAQ (reference sequence). J lost 8 bases, V lost 5 bases, and 9 bases had no gene match. The CDR3 region is CASSPGGLAGDHEQFF. CDR3 in DNA: TGTGCCAGCAGCCCGGGAGGACTAGCGGGAGATCATGAGCAGTTCTTC.

Turning to this clone: The same CDR3 also results from other DNA sequences found in this sample. The V call is TRBV5-6, the J call TRBJ2-3; 7 bases align to TRBD2. CDR3 size: 15 residues. V lost 2 bases and J lost 0; bases outside the gene matches: 3. The germline V gene encodes CDR1 SGHDT and CDR2 YYEEEE. In DNA form, the CDR3 reads TGTGCCAGCAGCTTAGTCGGGGGGAGCACAGATACGCAGTATTTT. This sequence encodes CASSLVGGSTDTQYF.

V and J are TRBV4-3 and TRBJ2-7, with TRBD2 matching 11 bases. The CDR3 length is 16 residues. Germline V gene data show CDR1 as LGHNA and CDR2 as YSLEER. Germline trimming cut 4 bases from V and 0 bases from J; bases unmatched to any gene: 5. CDR3 in amino acids: CASSPTLAGGSYEQYF. CDR3 sequence (DNA): TGCGCCAGCAGCCCCACTCTAGCGGGGGGCTCCTACGAGCAGTACTTC.

The chain carries TRBV30 and TRBJ2-7; 9 bases agree with TRBD1. The CDR3 has 13 amino acids. Unmatched junction bases numbered 5, after V lost 8 bases and J lost 0 bases. Germline CDR1 is GTSNPN and CDR2 is SVGIG (reference sequence). CDR3 bases: TGTGCCCGTGGACAGGGGATCTCCTACGAGCAGTACTTC. Amino acids: CARGQGISYEQYF.

CDR3 in DNA: TGTGCCAGCAGCTTAAATGGCGGGGATCAAGAGACCCAGTACTTC. Amino acids: CASSLNGGDQETQYF. V is TRBV5-6 and J is TRBJ2-5, with D perhaps matching TRBD2 (6 bases). Germline V gene lookup returns CDR1 SGHDT and CDR2 YYEEEE. The V gene lost 2 bases and the J gene lost 2 bases, with 13 bases spanning the gap. The CDR3 contains 15 residues.

This chain uses TRBV7-2 with TRBJ1-2; D is unclear. Germline V gene sequence: CDR1 SGHTA, CDR2 FQGNSA. This CDR3 has 12 amino acids. V was shortened by 5 bases and J by 0 bases, with 4 bases between the two germline ends. The CDR3 bases are TGTGCCAGCAGCGGAGCTAACTATGGCTACACCTTC. It is translated as CASSGANYGYTF.

The chain is built from TRBV4-3 and TRBJ1-5; a weak D match, TRBD1 (5 bases). Germline CDR1 LGHNA, CDR2 YSLEER. Deletions cut 0 bases from V and 2 bases from J, with 11 bases between. The length of the CDR3 is 16 residues. CDR3 loop: CASSQDRRGRNQPQHF. CDR3 coding DNA: TGCGCCAGCAGCCAAGATAGGCGGGGACGCAATCAGCCCCAGCATTTT.

The V and J genes are TRBV9 and TRBJ2-2, with D possibly matching TRBD2 (6 bases). V gave up 0 bases and J gave up 4 bases, with 16 bases separating them. The CDR3 sequence is 17 residues long. Germline CDR1 and CDR2: SGDLS and YYNGEE. CDR3 amino acids: CASSVGAGLYSTGELFF. CDR3 coding DNA: TGTGCCAGCAGCGTAGGGGCGGGACTTTATTCCACCGGGGAGCTGTTTTTT.